Shown below are 21 T cell receptor beta chains from a single sample sequenced in a study of blood T cell repertoires in COVID-19 (dated by TCRdb to the early 2020s). Library method: the immunoSEQ multiplex PCR assay. The immuneACCESS repertoire file appears here via TCRdb, limited to in-frame rearrangements. These files lack a portion of the clones; in checked studies, under half of the deficit traces to unresolved V genes, and the cause of the others is not known. The sample table holds about 58,000 clones, of which roughly nine tenths were seen once. 7% to 10% of the sample belongs to the ten largest clones. The sample was peripheral blood. Source of these receptors: a woman aged 70 to 79 with active COVID-19.

The chain couples TRBV5-1 to TRBJ1-6; D gene ambiguous. Germline V gene data show CDR1 as SGHRS and CDR2 as YFSETQ. This CDR3 comprises 15 residues. Trimming removed 0 bases from V and 10 bases from J, with 14 bases in between. The CDR3 bases are TGCGCCAGCAGCTTGGCCGAGTCGGCCGGGTCACCCCTCCACTTT. Translation: CASSLAESAGSPLHF.

The chain recombines TRBV25-1 with TRBJ1-1; possibly TRBD1 for D (5 bases). Germline values: CDR1 MGHDK, CDR2 SYGVNS. Trimming pared 3 bases from V and 0 bases from J, leaving 5 bases between. The CDR3 is 13 amino acids. This chain's CDR3 is CASSDRVNTEAFF. The CDR3 DNA reads as TGTGCCAGCAGTGACAGGGTGAACACTGAAGCTTTCTTT.

The genes are TRBV10-1 and TRBJ2-7, with TRBD1 identical over 7 bases. The V gene end was trimmed by 5 bases and the J gene end by 1 base; junction bases not matched to a gene: 8. CDR1 and CDR2 (germline): WNHNN, SYGVQD (reference sequence). The CDR3 extends over 15 amino acids. CDR3 nucleotide sequence: TGCGCCAGCAGTACAGGGGCCGGCGATTCCTACGAGCAGTACTTC. Protein product: CASSTGAGDSYEQYF.

V and J are TRBV5-1 and TRBJ1-3; 7 bases fit TRBD1. The CDR3 is made up of 16 amino acids. The J segment lost 0 bases and the V segment lost 4 bases, leaving 7 bases of the junction unmatched. Germline CDR1 reads SGHRS; CDR2 reads YFSETQ. CDR3 DNA: TGCGCCAGCAGCGCACCGACAGGGAACTCTGGAAACACCATATATTTT. It specifies CASSAPTGNSGNTIYF.

V gene TRBV6-6 combines with J gene TRBJ2-5, with 11 nucleotides matching TRBD1. J was trimmed by 3 bases and V by 6 bases; bases with no gene match: 9. The V gene's germline CDR1 is MNHNY and CDR2 SVGAGI (reference sequence). The CDR3 length is 16 residues. CDR3 in DNA: TGTGCCAGCAGCAGTACCGGGACAGGGGGGAAAGAGACCCAGTACTTC. Amino acids: CASSSTGTGGKETQYF.

The V call is TRBV9, the J call TRBJ1-4; 10 bases align to TRBD1. The CDR3 has 15 amino acids. Germline V gene sequence: CDR1 SGDLS, CDR2 YYNGEE. V lost 2 bases, J lost 5 bases, and 3 bases stayed unmatched. This CDR3 reads CASSVGTGDNEKLFF. Here the CDR3 DNA reads TGTGCCAGCAGCGTGGGGACAGGGGACAATGAAAAACTGTTTTTT.

On this clone: At one of its ends the junction is not consistent with the germline gene, which may arise from a read error. The rearrangement links TRBV4-1 to TRBJ2-2, with D perhaps TRBD1 (6 bases). Germline CDR1 and CDR2: MGHRA and YSYEKL. The CDR3 loop spans 16 amino acids. The CDR3 DNA reads TGCGCCCGCAGCCGCCCGGGCCTCAGGGGCACCGGGGAGCTGTTTTTT. Translated: CARSRPGLRGTGELFF.

This chain links TRBV10-3 with TRBJ2-1, with D uncertain. With 2 bases removed from V and 6 bases from J, the gap between germline ends came to 14 bases. CDR1 is ENHRY and CDR2 is SYGVKD in the germline V gene. The CDR3 is made up of 15 amino acids. The CDR3, as DNA: TGTGCCATCAGTGAGGGAGACTCCAGAGGCAATGAGCAGTTCTTC. Its translation: CAISEGDSRGNEQFF.

The chain combines TRBV5-1 with TRBJ2-2; a possible D gene is TRBD2 (6 bases). CDR1 is SGHRS, CDR2 YFSETQ, per germline. The germline V and J ends were trimmed by 0 bases and 4 bases, with 7 bases remaining between them. The length of the CDR3 is 14 residues. This chain's CDR3 is CASSLAGGTGELFF. CDR3 DNA: TGCGCCAGCAGCTTGGCCGGGGGCACCGGGGAGCTGTTTTTT.

The chain joins TRBV19 to TRBJ2-7, with TRBD2 matching 12 bases. The CDR3 has 23 residues. The V gene's germline CDR1 is LNHDA and CDR2 SQIVND (reference sequence). Unmatched junction bases numbered 27, after V lost 2 bases and J lost 4 bases. This chain's CDR3 is CASSISASSGLAGLMGGGYEQYF. The CDR3 nucleotides read TGTGCCAGTAGTATATCCGCCAGCTCGGGACTAGCGGGCCTAATGGGAGGAGGGTACGAGCAGTACTTC. Based on the CDR3 plus reference TRBV19 and TRBJ2-7, the full variable domain is DGGITQSPKYLFRKEGQNVTLSCEQNLNHDAMYWYRQDPGQGLRLIYYSQIVNDFQKGDIAEGYSVSREKKESFPLTVTSAQKNPTAFYLCASSISASSGLAGLMGGGYEQYFGPGTRLTVT.

The count of this clone is one. The rearrangement uses TRBV6-1 and TRBJ2-1; TRBD2 matches 9 bases. The germline V gene has CDR1 MNHNS and CDR2 SASEGT. The CDR3 runs to 18 residues. Losses at the gene ends were 4 bases for V and 12 bases for J; bases not matched to a gene: 22. CDR3 sequence (DNA): TGTGCCAGCAGTGCCCCGCGGGATCCGGGGACTAGCCCCAGCAGGCAGTTCTTC. This codes for CASSAPRDPGTSPSRQFF.

The chain joins TRBV7-9 to TRBJ2-1; 13 positions agree with TRBD2. The J segment lost 4 bases and the V segment lost 4 bases, leaving 4 bases of the junction unmatched. The CDR3 has 16 residues. Germline lookup yields CDR1 SEHNR and CDR2 FQNEAQ (reference sequence). The DNA of the CDR3 is TGTGCCAGCAGCTCCCCGGGACTAGCGGGGTACAATGAGCAGTTCTTC. This translates into CASSSPGLAGYNEQFF.

CDR3 sequence (DNA): TGTGCCAGCAGCCACCTAGCCCCCACGAACACCGGGGAGCTGTTTTTT. This encodes CASSHLAPTNTGELFF. The V call is TRBV7-9, the J call TRBJ2-2; weak D call: TRBD2 (5 bases). V was shortened by 5 bases and J by 0 bases, with 13 bases between the two germline ends. This CDR3 spans 16 amino acids. Per germline, CDR1 SEHNR and CDR2 FQNEAQ (reference sequence). Drawing the rest from reference TRBV7-9 and TRBJ2-2, the complete variable domain is DTGVSQNPRHKITKRGQNVTFRCDPISEHNRLYWYRQTLGQGPEFLTYFQNEAQLEKSRLLSDRFSAERPKGSFSTLEIQRTEQGDSAMYLCASSHLAPTNTGELFFGEGSRLTVL.

A single count supports this clone. The chain is built from TRBV7-9 and TRBJ1-1, with 8 bases identical to TRBD1. The germline CDR1 and CDR2 sequences are SEHNR and FQNEAQ (reference sequence). The J segment lost 4 bases and the V segment lost 8 bases, leaving 3 bases of the junction unmatched. The CDR3 loop spans 12 amino acids. CDR3 protein: CASVTGGTEAFF. The CDR3 nucleotides are TGTGCCAGCGTCACAGGGGGCACTGAAGCTTTCTTT.

This chain connects TRBV21-1 to TRBJ2-5; TRBD2, the table's D call, lacks a check against the DNA. TRBV21-1 is marked as a pseudogene. There are 12 residues in the CDR3. As DNA, the CDR3 is TGTGCCAGACGTCTAGGACAAGAGACCCAGTACTTC. Translating it yields CARRLGQETQYF.

The CDR3 reads CAYNQGDGNQPQHF. The CDR3 DNA is TGTGCCTATAACCAGGGCGATGGGAATCAGCCCCAGCATTTT. The chain uses TRBV30 and TRBJ1-5; TRBD1 is a possible D gene (5 bases). With 7 bases removed from V and 4 bases from J, the gap between germline ends came to 17 bases. There are 14 residues in the CDR3. Looked up from germline, CDR1 is GTSNPN and CDR2 is SVGIG (reference sequence).

This chain joins TRBV5-1 and TRBJ2-2; 7 bases are shared with TRBD2. The V gene end was trimmed by 2 bases and the J gene end by 0 bases; junction bases not matched to a gene: 1. The CDR3 length is 15 residues. Germline assignment: CDR1 SGHRS and CDR2 YFSETQ. DNA for the CDR3: TGCGCCAGCAGCTTAGCGGGACCGAACACCGGGGAGCTGTTTTTT. Translated, it gives CASSLAGPNTGELFF.

The chain has TRBV10-1 and TRBJ2-3; 7 bases are shared with TRBD2. Germline lookup yields CDR1 WNHNN and CDR2 SYGVQD (reference sequence). There are 18 residues in the CDR3. V was clipped by 4 bases and J by 2 bases; unmatched bases: 15. For the CDR3, the DNA is TGCGCCAGCAGTGGGAGTCTGGTGGGAGCGGGACCCACAGATACGCAGTATTTT. Its translation: CASSGSLVGAGPTDTQYF.

The chain combines TRBV7-9 with TRBJ1-1; D not certain. The CDR3 covers 12 residues. CDR1 is SEHNR and CDR2 is FQNEAQ in the germline V gene (reference sequence). Deletions cut 5 bases from V and 7 bases from J, with 11 bases between. CDR3 loop: CASSRATVEAFF. The CDR3 DNA is TGTGCCAGCAGCCGAGCGACGGTTGAAGCTTTCTTT.

The chain has TRBV11-2 and TRBJ1-5; 9 bases match TRBD1. Trimming cost V 1 base and J 0 bases; bases outside gene matches: 7. The CDR3 extends over 18 amino acids. Germline loops: CDR1 SGHAT, CDR2 FQNNGV. The CDR3, as DNA: TGTGCCAGCAGCTTAGGTATGGACAGGGGATATAGCAATCAGCCCCAGCATTTT. The encoded protein is CASSLGMDRGYSNQPQHF.

The chain joins TRBV6-5 to TRBJ2-3, with a tentative D call TRBD2 (6 bases). The CDR3 loop spans 15 amino acids. The V end lost 4 bases, the J end lost 5 bases, and 16 bases lay between the germline ends. Germline CDR1 reads MNHEY; CDR2 reads SVGAGI. In nucleotides, the CDR3 is TGTGCCAGCAGTTTAGAGGGACTGAAAAAAGATACGCAGTATTTT. Translating gives CASSLEGLKKDTQYF.